This TCR beta chain was documented in a study of graft-versus-host responses after intestinal transplantation. Overall study: Recipients underwent multivisceral, liver-intestinal, or isolated intestinal transplants. Every recipient underwent anti-thymocyte globulin induction, then tacrolimus and steroids for three to four years.

TCRdb's copy holds only in-frame clones and misses some; the assay was immunoSEQ multiplex PCR. The sample has roughly 30,000 clones; roughly four fifths are singletons. Trimming took 6 bases from V and 6 from J, leaving 15 bases between them. CDR1 is MNHEY and CDR2 is SMNVEV in the germline V gene (reference sequence). The CDR3 has 14 residues. Comment on this clone: Its target is unknown.

The study's findings and limits: There were GvH clones found in recipient marrow, and some of them appeared first in ileum or blood. Maximum circulating GvH clone levels tracked with early post-transplant HvG decreases.

The origin of this receptor is a human donor who received an intestinal transplant. Sequencing used unstimulated CD8+ T cells sorted from spleen or lymph node cells, obtained before intestinal transplant. The V and J genes are TRBV27 and TRBJ1-5; a weak D match, TRBD1 (5 bases). The CDR3 spells CASRPREGLQPQHF. The CDR3 coding sequence is TGTGCCAGCAGGCCCCGCGAGGGACTTCAGCCCCAGCATTTT.